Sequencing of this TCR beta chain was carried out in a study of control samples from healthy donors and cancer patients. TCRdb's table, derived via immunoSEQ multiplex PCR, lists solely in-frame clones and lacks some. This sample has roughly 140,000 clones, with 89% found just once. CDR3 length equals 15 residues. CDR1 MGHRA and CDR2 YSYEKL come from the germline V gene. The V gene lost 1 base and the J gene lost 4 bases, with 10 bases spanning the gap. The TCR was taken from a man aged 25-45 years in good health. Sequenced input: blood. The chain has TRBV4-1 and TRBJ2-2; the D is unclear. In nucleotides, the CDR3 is TGCGCCAGCAGCCAAGTTCAGGATACCACCGGGGAGCTGTTTTTT. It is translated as CASSQVQDTTGELFF.